The entry below describes one T cell receptor (beta chain). The source of the sample is a study of blood T cell repertoires in COVID-19. Overall study: The cDNA or gDNA used as material had been derived from T cells, B-cell-depleted T cells, or PBMCs.

Method: immunoSEQ multiplex PCR; TCRdb's copy keeps in-frame clones and lacks some. The data hold around 400,000 clones, with about 87% observed a single time. The V and J ends lost 4 bases and 6 bases, in that order; junction bases with no gene match: 3. Germline-derived CDR1 and CDR2 are LGHDT and YNNKEL (reference sequence). This CDR3 region has 14 residues. The clonotype was recovered from a woman aged 55-70 years with COVID-19, enrolled during active disease. The sequenced sample was peripheral blood. This rearrangement joins TRBV3-1 (or the pseudogene TRBV3-2) to TRBJ1-5; 10 bases fit TRBD1. CDR3 DNA: TGTGCCAGCAGCCCGACAGGGGGCGGTCAGCCCCAGCATTTT. Amino acids: CASSPTGGGQPQHF.